These 2 T cell receptor beta chains came from one sample sequenced in a study of STAT5B mutations in CD4+ large granular lymphocyte leukemia. Assay: immunoSEQ multiplex PCR; the TCRdb copy retains only in-frame clones and omits some. This sample yields 30,000 to 35,000 clones, of which roughly 85% are seen a single time; approximately 3.5% belongs to the top ten. The sample taken for sequencing was CD4+ T cells from blood buffy coats. These receptors originate from a human donor in good health.

The chain joins TRBV19 to TRBJ1-3, with D hard to call. In germline, CDR1 is LNHDA, CDR2 SQIVND (reference sequence). The CDR3 consists of 12 residues. Trimming cost V 4 bases and J 4 bases, with 5 bases left between them. As DNA, the CDR3 is TGTGCCAGTAGTACACAGGGAAACACCATATATTTT. It translates to CASSTQGNTIYF.

CDR3 loop: CASTNRGRNTGELFF. For the CDR3, the DNA is TGTGCCAGCACCAACAGGGGGCGAAACACCGGGGAGCTGTTTTTT. The chain has TRBV11-2 and TRBJ2-2; TRBD1 agrees at 9 bases. After removal of 7 bases from V and 2 bases from J, the junction contained 5 bases not matched to a gene. Germline V CDR1 and CDR2: SGHAT, FQNNGV. The CDR3 is 15 amino acids.